The sequence of this TCR beta chain was determined in a study of T cell responses to AZD1222 COVID-19 vaccine. This table comes from immunoSEQ multiplex PCR, and its TCRdb copy is limited to in-frame clones, with some not included. The table records around 180,000 clones, just under 90% of them present only once. V lost 6 bases and J lost 5; bases outside the gene matches: 8. The CDR3 totals 14 residues. The germline gives CDR1 MDHEN, CDR2 SYDVKM. The starting material was peripheral blood, obtained on day 0 of AZD1222 vaccination. The chain joins TRBV28 to TRBJ2-7; TRBD2 aligns across 9 bases. This receptor was taken from an adult in good health. CDR3 loop: CASSRSGGKNEQYF. The CDR3 nucleotides read TGTGCCAGCAGCCGAAGCGGGGGGAAGAACGAGCAGTACTTC.